Presented here are 14 T cell receptor beta chains from one specimen sequenced in a study of shared clonotypes between healthy human individuals. The protocol was immunoSEQ multiplex PCR, while the TCRdb copy is restricted to in-frame clones and leaves out a portion. The top ten clones hold 0.3% of a sample with 550,000 to 600,000 clones, roughly 98% of them seen once. In the naive CD8 group, cells lacked CD45RO and were positively selected for CCR7, so terminally differentiated effector memory CD45RA+ cells were left out. The specimen was naive CD8+ T cells sorted from blood. The source is a man aged 25 to 40 in good health.

The rearrangement links TRBV7-2 to TRBJ2-3; 10 bases line up with TRBD2. CDR3 length: 16 amino acids. The germline gives CDR1 SGHTA, CDR2 FQGNSA. Losses at the gene ends were 4 bases for V and 2 bases for J; bases not matched to a gene: 6. CDR3 residues: CASSSYSGRPTDTQYF. The CDR3 nucleotides read TGTGCCAGCAGCTCCTATAGCGGGAGGCCCACAGATACGCAGTATTTT. Full variable domain (outside the CDR3, taken from reference TRBV7-2 and TRBJ2-3): GAGVSQSPSNKVTEKGKDVELRCDPISGHTALYWYRQSLGQGLEFLIYFQGNSAPDKSGLPSDRFSAERTGGSVSTLTIQRTQQEDSAVYLCASSSYSGRPTDTQYFGPGTRLTVL.

The V gene is TRBV10-2, the J gene TRBJ1-4; 9 positions agree with TRBD1. This CDR3 spans 13 amino acids. After removal of 5 bases from V and 10 bases from J, the junction contained 5 bases not matched to a gene. Germline CDR1 and CDR2: WSHSY and SAAADI. The CDR3 loop is CASSTGGFGKLFF. The CDR3 DNA sequence: TGCGCCAGCAGTACAGGGGGCTTCGGAAAACTGTTTTTT.

The chain combines TRBV7-2 with TRBJ2-3; 9 bases are a match to TRBD2. V was pared by 5 bases and J by 4 bases, with 13 bases of the junction left unmatched. This CDR3 has 17 residues. The germline CDR1 and CDR2 sequences are SGHTA and FQGNSA. The CDR3 nucleotides read TGTGCCAGCAGCAAGCCTCTAGCGGGAAGGGGGGCAGATACGCAGTATTTT. Translating it yields CASSKPLAGRGADTQYF.

A single count supports this clone. This chain joins TRBV27 and TRBJ2-5, with 8 bases identical to TRBD2. V was clipped by 0 bases and J by 5 bases; unmatched bases: 14. This CDR3 is 18 amino acids long. Germline CDR1 is MNHEY and CDR2 is SMNVEV (reference sequence). Here the CDR3 DNA reads TGTGCCAGCAGTTTATCAGCGTCCGGGAAGGTAGCGGGGGAGACCCAGTACTTC. Encoded protein: CASSLSASGKVAGETQYF.

J is TRBJ2-7 and V is TRBV28, with 10 positions matching TRBD2. This CDR3 is 18 amino acids long. The V gene's germline CDR1 is MDHEN and CDR2 SYDVKM. The V gene end was trimmed by 6 bases and the J gene end by 3 bases; junction bases not matched to a gene: 17. This chain's CDR3 is CASRSTTQGLAVYYEQYF. The CDR3, as DNA: TGTGCCAGCAGATCCACCACCCAAGGACTAGCGGTTTACTACGAGCAGTACTTC.

This clone appeared a single time. This chain connects TRBV27 to TRBJ2-7, with 7 bases matching TRBD1. The CDR3 has 15 residues. In germline, CDR1 is MNHEY, CDR2 SMNVEV (reference sequence). Trimming cost V 8 bases and J 3 bases; bases outside gene matches: 13. The chain's CDR3 is CASCTGAPGFYEQYF. The CDR3 bases are TGTGCCAGCTGCACAGGGGCCCCGGGCTTCTACGAGCAGTACTTC.

The chain combines TRBV4-1 with TRBJ2-7, with 11 bases matching TRBD1. The germline V gene encodes CDR1 MGHRA and CDR2 YSYEKL. The V and J ends lost 2 bases and 1 base, in that order; junction bases with no gene match: 4. The CDR3 covers 16 residues. As DNA, the CDR3 is TGCGCCAGCAGCCAACCCGGGACAGGGGGGTCCTACGAGCAGTACTTC. Its protein is CASSQPGTGGSYEQYF.

CDR3 nucleotide sequence: TGTGCCAGCAGTCTACACTCAACCGGGGAGCTGTTTTTT. Protein product: CASSLHSTGELFF. This chain connects TRBV27 to TRBJ2-2; D remains unclear. The ends were cut back, 5 bases at V and 5 bases at J, with 9 bases in the middle. This CDR3 is 13 amino acids long. Per the germline V gene, CDR1 is MNHEY and CDR2 is SMNVEV (reference sequence).

This chain uses TRBV27 with TRBJ1-1; D ambiguous. The V gene lost 6 bases and the J gene lost 0 bases, with 14 bases spanning the gap. CDR1 and CDR2 (germline): MNHEY, SMNVEV (reference sequence). This CDR3 region has 15 residues. CDR3 in amino acids: CASSLRTSVNTEAFF. The DNA of the CDR3 is TGTGCCAGCAGCCTGCGGACGTCTGTGAACACTGAAGCTTTCTTT.

This chain links TRBV29-1 with TRBJ2-3; D might be TRBD1 or TRBD2, each matching 5 bases. The CDR3 loop spans 12 amino acids. The germline gives CDR1 SQVTM, CDR2 ANQGSEA. The V gene lost 4 bases and the J gene lost 9 bases, with 14 bases spanning the gap. CDR3 nucleotides: TGCAGCGTTGGTCATCGGGGCACCACGCAGTATTTT. Protein sequence: CSVGHRGTTQYF.

V and J are TRBV25-1 and TRBJ2-7, with 9 bases that match TRBD1. The CDR3 length is 14 residues. Germline V gives CDR1 MGHDK, CDR2 SYGVNS. With V trimmed by 2 bases and J by 4 bases, 3 bases remained unmatched. In DNA, the CDR3 is TGTGCCAGCAGTGAAAGGGACAGGGCATACGAGCAGTACTTC. It is translated as CASSERDRAYEQYF.

The chain carries TRBV27 and TRBJ1-2, with D possibly TRBD1 on 6 matching bases. This CDR3 is 16 amino acids long. CDR1 MNHEY and CDR2 SMNVEV come from the germline V gene (reference sequence). Trimming took off 4 bases at V and 9 bases at J, with 24 bases between the two ends. The DNA of the CDR3 is TGTGCCAGCAGTTCCTGGACAGCTCGGGCCACAAGTAGCTACACCTTC. It codes for CASSSWTARATSSYTF.

This chain joins TRBV7-6 and TRBJ1-5, with D possibly matching TRBD1 (6 bases). The germline CDR1 and CDR2 sequences are SGHVS and FNYEAQ. The V gene lost 2 bases and the J gene lost 3 bases, with 14 bases spanning the gap. The CDR3 spans 16 residues. The CDR3 DNA reads TGTGCCAGCAGCTTATTCGGCACAGGGCCCAATCAGCCCCAGCATTTT. Translating it yields CASSLFGTGPNQPQHF.

This clone occurred a few times. This chain connects TRBV5-1 to TRBJ1-1; possible D gene TRBD1, 5 bases. Germline V gene data show CDR1 as SGHRS and CDR2 as YFSETQ. With 4 bases removed from V and 4 bases from J, the gap between germline ends came to 14 bases. The CDR3 has 14 amino acids. The CDR3 DNA sequence: TGCGCCAGCAGCCCCAGGGATCTCGGCACTGAAGCTTTCTTT. As protein: CASSPRDLGTEAFF. Supplemented by reference TRBV5-1 and TRBJ1-1, the full variable domain reads KAGVTQTPRYLIKTRGQQVTLSCSPISGHRSVSWYQQTPGQGLQFLFEYFSETQRNKGNFPGRFSGRQFSNSRSEMNVSTLELGDSALYLCASSPRDLGTEAFFGQGTRLTVV.